The clone carrying this T cell receptor beta chain has at least ten counts. Using RNA transcripts as the source, TCR beta CDR3 regions were amplified. Primed by the HTBI set, a first-round RT-PCR was run on the TCR CDR3. TCRdb ran MiXCR on the multiplex PCR reads and lists one entry per CDR3 protein. In the table there are 200,000 to 250,000 distinct CDR3 sequences, 15% to 20% of which are singletons. This specimen belongs to a study of T cells in Graves' hyperthyroidism and ophthalmopathy. The CDR3 is 15 amino acids. CDR1 is MDHEN and CDR2 is SYDVKM in the germline V gene. The V gene lost 3 bases and the J gene lost 0 bases, with 9 bases spanning the gap.

This TCR was recovered from a woman under 30 with Graves' ophthalmopathy. The rearrangement joins TRBV28 to TRBJ1-5; D is undetermined. Sample: blood. The CDR3 region is CASSFTSNSNQPQHF. The CDR3 nucleotides read TGTGCCAGCAGTTTCACCAGCAATAGCAATCAGCCCCAGCATTTT. Full variable domain (missing parts from reference TRBV28 and TRBJ1-5): DVKVTQSSRYLVKRTGEKVFLECVQDMDHENMFWYRQDPGLGLRLIYFSYDVKMKEKGDIPEGYSVSREKKERFSLILESASTNQTSMYLCASSFTSNSNQPQHFGDGTRLSIL.